This is a list of T cell receptor beta chains from one sample in a study of T-cell reconstitution after alpha-beta-depleted transplantation in children. TCRdb called the PCR reads again in MiXCR, with one record for every CDR3 protein. The sample has some 530,000 distinct CDR3 sequences; about an eighth are singletons. Sequencing used PBMCs from the stem cell graft donor, obtained from the stem cell graft. The receptors derive from a human donor who donated a stem cell graft to a child with combined immunodeficiency. Each CDR3 is given with its conserved first and last residue. Fields, in order: D gene, V gene, J gene, clone size, CDR3 protein, CDR3 DNA. D genes are given only for firm matches. Clone sizes are given selectively: once, few, many, or a class where the clone is expanded.

TRBD2	TRBV12-3/TRBV12-4	TRBJ2-3	few	CASKGLPQSTDTQYF	TGTGCCAGCAAGGGACTACCACAGAGCACAGATACGCAGTATTTT
TRBD1	TRBV27	TRBJ2-7	many	CASSPGTGEGEQYF	TGTGCCAGCAGTCCAGGGACAGGGGAAGGCGAGCAGTACTTC
.	TRBV10-3	TRBJ1-1	many	CAISEKAGYMNTEAFF	TGTGCCATCAGTGAAAAGGCCGGATACATGAACACTGAAGCTTTCTTT
.	TRBV24-1	TRBJ2-2	.	CATSDAGYKPGGELFF	TGTGCCACCAGTGATGCCGGATATAAACCGGGCGGGGAGCTGTTTTTT
.	TRBV29-1	TRBJ2-6	few	CSVRAVIGANVLTF	TGCAGCGTTAGAGCCGTGATTGGGGCCAACGTCCTGACTTTC
TRBD2	TRBV29-1	TRBJ2-1	many	CSGQEGGSSYNEQFF	TGCAGCGGCCAGGAGGGAGGGAGCTCCTACAATGAGCAGTTCTTC
TRBD1	TRBV10-3	TRBJ1-4	many	CAISWDRGDEKLFF	TGTGCCATCAGCTGGGACAGGGGGGATGAAAAACTGTTTTTT
.	TRBV5-7	TRBJ1-1	many	CASSLGGASEAFF	TGTGCCAGCAGCTTGGGGGGGGCAAGTGAAGCTTTCTTT
TRBD2	TRBV5-6	TRBJ2-5	few	CASSENGGAWETQYF	TGTGCCAGCAGCGAGAACGGGGGGGCCTGGGAGACCCAGTACTTC
TRBD2	TRBV5-1	TRBJ2-1	many	CASSRTSQPDNEQFF	TGCGCCAGCAGCAGGACTAGCCAACCAGACAATGAGCAGTTCTTC
.	TRBV4-3	TRBJ1-2	.	CASSRTGFPYGYTF	TGCGCCAGCAGCCGAACAGGTTTCCCCTATGGCTACACCTTC
.	TRBV12-3/TRBV12-4	TRBJ2-7	many	CASTFKQYF	TGTGCCAGCACGTTTAAGCAGTACTTC
.	TRBV20-1	TRBJ1-3	many	CSARGWFGASSGNTIYF	TGCAGTGCTAGAGGATGGTTTGGGGCGAGCTCTGGAAACACCATATATTTT
TRBD1	TRBV27	TRBJ2-1	once	CASRQGALNEQFF	TGTGCCAGCAGACAGGGGGCCTTGAATGAGCAGTTCTTC
.	TRBV7-2	TRBJ1-3	few	CASSLAPHSGNTIYF	TGTGCCAGCAGCTTAGCCCCCCACTCTGGAAACACCATATATTTT
.	TRBV15	TRBJ2-7	many	CATSTPKTETYEQYF	TGTGCCACCAGCACCCCCAAGACAGAGACCTACGAGCAGTACTTC
.	TRBV5-1	TRBJ2-1	few	CASSLDYWSYNEQFF	TGCGCCAGCAGCTTGGATTACTGGTCCTACAATGAGCAGTTCTTC
.	TRBV3-1	TRBJ2-7	.	CASSQSSTRSYEQYF	TGTGCCAGCAGCCAGTCGTCGACCAGGTCCTACGAGCAGTACTTC
.	TRBV19	TRBJ2-1	.	CASSIDHVSYNEQFF	TGTGCCAGTAGTATAGATCACGTATCCTACAATGAGCAGTTCTTC
.	TRBV7-9	TRBJ1-1	.	CASSTVGNTEAFF	TGTGCCAGCAGCACCGTGGGGAACACTGAAGCTTTCTTT
.	TRBV6-5	TRBJ1-4	few	CASSYSFGYEKLFF	TGTGCCAGCAGTTACTCTTTCGGGTACGAAAAACTGTTTTTT
.	TRBV5-6	TRBJ1-6	.	CASSLLAAAYNSPLHF	TGTGCCAGCAGCTTGTTGGCAGCGGCTTATAATTCACCCCTCCACTTT
.	TRBV20-1	TRBJ2-1	few	CSARDGGNSYNEQFF	TGCAGTGCTAGAGATGGCGGAAACTCCTACAATGAGCAGTTCTTC
.	TRBV5-1	TRBJ2-3	once	CASAAAMEGSPDTQYF	TGCGCCAGCGCCGCGGCAATGGAAGGTAGCCCAGATACGCAGTATTTT
.	TRBV7-2	TRBJ2-7	.	CASSLVPGRREEQYF	TGTGCCAGCAGCTTAGTCCCAGGGCGGCGTGAGGAGCAGTACTTC
.	TRBV21-1	TRBJ2-7	many	CASSKLAVGITLYEQYF	TGTGCCAGCAGCAAATTAGCCGTGGGGATTACCCTTTACGAGCAGTACTTC
TRBD2	TRBV6-1	TRBJ2-1	.	CASSDEAGGPNEQFF	TGTGCCAGCAGTGACGAGGCGGGAGGGCCCAATGAGCAGTTCTTC
.	TRBV20-1	TRBJ2-7	.	CSARVKGYGYEQYF	TGCAGTGCTAGAGTGAAGGGATACGGCTACGAGCAGTACTTC
.	TRBV9	TRBJ2-1	few	CASSVEGRGSSDEQFF	TGTGCCAGCAGCGTAGAAGGTCGGGGTAGTTCCGATGAGCAGTTCTTC
TRBD2	TRBV12-3/TRBV12-4	TRBJ2-7	few	CASCWGLAGRIDQYF	TGTGCCAGCTGCTGGGGACTAGCGGGAAGGATTGACCAGTACTTC
.	TRBV7-9	TRBJ2-3	few	CASSFSGGREDTQYF	TGTGCCAGCAGCTTTTCAGGGGGGCGTGAAGATACGCAGTATTTT
TRBD1	TRBV5-1	TRBJ2-7	few	CASSSYRDRGSYEQYF	TGCGCCAGCAGCTCCTACCGGGACAGGGGCTCCTACGAGCAGTACTTC
.	TRBV18	TRBJ2-6	.	CASSPATTGANVLTF	TGTGCCAGCTCACCAGCGACAACTGGGGCCAACGTCCTGACTTTC
.	TRBV2	TRBJ2-1	few	CASSEATSSNEQFF	TGTGCCAGCAGTGAAGCAACTAGCAGCAATGAGCAGTTCTTC
.	TRBV20-1	TRBJ1-2	.	CSAGEGAGYGYTF	TGCAGTGCCGGAGAAGGCGCCGGGTATGGCTACACCTTC
.	TRBV2	TRBJ1-3	.	CARSRQPSGNTIYF	TGTGCCAGATCTAGGCAGCCCTCTGGAAACACCATATATTTT
.	TRBV20-1	TRBJ2-7	.	CSAPGAGRATYEQYF	TGCAGTGCTCCGGGGGCCGGGAGAGCCACCTACGAGCAGTACTTC
TRBD2	TRBV20-1	TRBJ2-7	few	CSARALTSGALSSYEQYF	TGCAGTGCTAGAGCCCTGACTAGCGGGGCTCTGAGCTCCTACGAGCAGTACTTC
TRBD2	TRBV20-1	TRBJ2-1	.	CSARDPLAGGDNEQFF	TGCAGTGCTAGGGACCCTCTAGCGGGAGGCGACAATGAGCAGTTCTTC
.	TRBV6-2/TRBV6-3	TRBJ2-1	.	CASREGYYNEQFF	TGTGCCAGCAGGGAGGGGTACTACAATGAGCAGTTCTTC
.	TRBV7-2	TRBJ2-7	.	CASSLWSSSYEQYF	TGTGCCAGCAGCTTATGGTCGAGCTCCTACGAGCAGTACTTC
.	TRBV21-1	TRBJ2-7	.	CATQRGKIAGGVYEQYF	TGTGCCACCCAAAGGGGTAAAATAGCGGGAGGAGTTTACGAGCAGTACTTC
.	TRBV11-3	TRBJ2-3	many	CASSLDGLSDTQYF	TGTGCCAGCAGCTTAGATGGTCTGTCAGATACGCAGTATTTT
.	TRBV20-1	TRBJ2-7	.	CSARDRNYEQYF	TGCAGTGCTAGAGATCGAAACTACGAGCAGTACTTC
TRBD2	TRBV6-5	TRBJ2-3	many	CASSREGTSGIYTDTQYF	TGTGCCAGCAGCCGGGAGGGGACTAGCGGCATCTACACAGATACGCAGTATTTT
TRBD1	TRBV12-3/TRBV12-4	TRBJ1-4	few	CASSLGTGVEKLFF	TGTGCCAGCAGTTTAGGGACAGGGGTTGAAAAACTGTTTTTT
.	TRBV20-1	TRBJ2-1	.	CSARRLDHNEQFF	TGCAGTGCTAGACGGCTAGACCACAATGAGCAGTTCTTC
.	TRBV13	TRBJ2-7	many	CASSSPGNHYEQYF	TGTGCCAGCAGCTCCCCGGGCAACCACTACGAGCAGTACTTC